The sequence of this T cell receptor (beta chain) was determined in a study of blood T cell repertoires in COVID-19. Clones were sequenced by immunoSEQ multiplex PCR, and TCRdb holds only the in-frame ones, with some missing. The table records hundreds of thousands of clones, 83% of them present only once. The age range of participants was about 18 to 89 years, with residence in about two dozen US areas. Within 2 weeks of study entry, exposed participants had contacted a PCR-confirmed or clinician-diagnosed COVID-19 case. This CDR3 has 17 amino acids. Germline V CDR1 and CDR2: KGHSH, LQKENI. The V end was cut by 4 bases, the J end by 1 base, with 19 bases between.

This rearrangement joins TRBV18 to TRBJ1-1; no clear D gene. The source material was PBMCs or T cells enriched from blood (not recorded which). This TCR was recovered from a woman aged 50 to 60 who had been exposed to COVID-19. In DNA, the CDR3 is TGTGCCAGCTCACGAGTCCAGGCCGCTCAATCGAACACTGAAGCTTTCTTT. This translates into CASSRVQAAQSNTEAFF.